This TCR beta chain was recorded in a study of cytomegalovirus exposure and HLA in healthy donors. The CDR3 length is 15 residues. V dropped 0 bases and J dropped 9 bases, with 20 bases sitting between them. Looked up from germline, CDR1 is GTSNPN and CDR2 is SVGIG (reference sequence). This PCR relied on a set of 60 Vbeta primers and 13 Jbeta primers. Profiled with immunoSEQ multiplex PCR; TCRdb holds only in-frame clones, not every one. The sample shows about 200,000 clones, 82% of them seen only once. The sequenced material came from PBMCs. The source is a man aged 40-55 years in good health and CMV-seropositive. The chain is built from TRBV30 and TRBJ1-2, with TRBD1 as a possible D gene (6 bases). The CDR3 is CAWSVGAGARRSYTF. In nucleotides, the CDR3 is TGTGCCTGGAGTGTTGGGGCAGGGGCCCGTAGGAGCTACACCTTC.